Described below is a single T cell receptor (beta chain) sequence and its context. Random-hexamer reverse transcription was applied to roughly 0.5 to 1 ug RNA. Amplification of TCR beta CDR3 used immunoSEQ multiplex PCR across 54 Vbeta and 13 Jbeta. TCRdb redid the calling of the immunoSEQ multiplex PCR reads with MiXCR, one entry per CDR3 protein. The sample records about 190,000 distinct CDR3 sequences, roughly 92% being singletons. The study sequenced TCR beta in blood CD8+ and CD4+ T cells. This entry is derived from a study of CD8 T cells in Susac syndrome. The CDR3 has 15 residues. Germline V gene lookup returns CDR1 MDHEN and CDR2 SYDVKM. V lost 7 bases, J lost 4 bases, and 8 bases stayed unmatched.

The chain joins TRBV28 to TRBJ2-5; 11 positions agree with TRBD2. The sample comprised CD4+ T cells from PBMCs. The TCR originated in a human donor in good health. CDR3 loop: CASTSLAGGGETQYF. CDR3 nucleotide sequence: TGTGCCAGCACCTCCTTAGCGGGGGGGGGAGAGACCCAGTACTTC.